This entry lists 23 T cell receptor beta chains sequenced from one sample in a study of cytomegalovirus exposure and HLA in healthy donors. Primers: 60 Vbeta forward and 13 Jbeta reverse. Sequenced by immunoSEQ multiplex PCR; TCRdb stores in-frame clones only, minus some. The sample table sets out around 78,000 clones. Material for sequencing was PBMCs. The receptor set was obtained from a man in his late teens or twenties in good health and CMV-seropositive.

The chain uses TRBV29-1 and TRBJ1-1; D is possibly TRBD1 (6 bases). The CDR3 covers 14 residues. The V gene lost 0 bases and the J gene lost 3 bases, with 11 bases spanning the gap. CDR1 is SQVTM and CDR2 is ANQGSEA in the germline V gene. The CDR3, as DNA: TGCAGCGTTGAAGAACAGGGAGAAGACACTGAAGCTTTCTTT. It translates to CSVEEQGEDTEAFF.

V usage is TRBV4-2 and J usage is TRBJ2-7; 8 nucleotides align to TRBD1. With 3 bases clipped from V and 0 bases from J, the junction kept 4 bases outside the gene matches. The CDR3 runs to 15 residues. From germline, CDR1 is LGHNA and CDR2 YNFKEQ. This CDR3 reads CASSHGQGPSYEQYF. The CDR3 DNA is TGTGCCAGCAGCCATGGACAGGGACCCTCCTACGAGCAGTACTTC.

In DNA form, the CDR3 reads TGTGCCAGCAGTTCGCACGGGACAGCTGTACAACCTGCTAACTATGGCTACACCTTC. It specifies CASSSHGTAVQPANYGYTF. The J gene is TRBJ1-2, the V gene TRBV28, with 7 positions matching TRBD1. V was pared by 4 bases and J by 0 bases, with 17 bases of the junction left unmatched. This CDR3 has 19 residues. CDR1 is MDHEN, CDR2 SYDVKM, per germline.

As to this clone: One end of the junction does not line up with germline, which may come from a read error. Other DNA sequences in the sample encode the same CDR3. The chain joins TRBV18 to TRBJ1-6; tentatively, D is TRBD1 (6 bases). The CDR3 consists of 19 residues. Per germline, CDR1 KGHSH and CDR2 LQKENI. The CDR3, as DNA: TGTGCCAGCTCACCAATCGAGCCGGGACAAGGCGATTATAATTCGCCCCTCCACTTT. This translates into CASSPIEPGQGDYNSPLHF.

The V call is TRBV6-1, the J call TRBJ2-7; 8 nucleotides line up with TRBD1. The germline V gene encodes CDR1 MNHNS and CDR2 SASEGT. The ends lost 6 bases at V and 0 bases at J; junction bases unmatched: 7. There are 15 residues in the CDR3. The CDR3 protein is CASRPDRGRSYEQYF. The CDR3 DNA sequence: TGTGCCAGCAGACCCGACAGGGGACGCTCCTACGAGCAGTACTTC.

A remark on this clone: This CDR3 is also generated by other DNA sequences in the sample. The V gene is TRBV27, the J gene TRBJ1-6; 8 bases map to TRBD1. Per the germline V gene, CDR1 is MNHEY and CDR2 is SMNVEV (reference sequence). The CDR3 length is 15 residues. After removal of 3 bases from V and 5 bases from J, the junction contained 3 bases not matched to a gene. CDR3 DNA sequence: TGTGCCAGCAGTTTGACAGGGGAAGATAATTCACCCCTCCACTTT. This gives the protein CASSLTGEDNSPLHF.

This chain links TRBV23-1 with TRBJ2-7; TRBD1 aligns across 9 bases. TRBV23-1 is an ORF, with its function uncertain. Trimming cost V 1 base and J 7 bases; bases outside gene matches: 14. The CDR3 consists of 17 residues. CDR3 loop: CASSQFSSGTGPWEQYF. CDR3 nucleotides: TGCGCCAGCAGTCAATTTTCGTCCGGGACAGGGCCTTGGGAGCAGTACTTC.

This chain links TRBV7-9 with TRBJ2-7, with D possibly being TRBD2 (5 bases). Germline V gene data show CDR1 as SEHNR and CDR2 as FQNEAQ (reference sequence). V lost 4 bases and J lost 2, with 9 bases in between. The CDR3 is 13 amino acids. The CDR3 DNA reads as TGTGCCAGCAGCTATAGCGAAACCTACGAGCAGTACTTC. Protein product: CASSYSETYEQYF. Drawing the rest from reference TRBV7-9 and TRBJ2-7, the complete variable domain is DTGVSQNPRHKITKRGQNVTFRCDPISEHNRLYWYRQTLGQGPEFLTYFQNEAQLEKSRLLSDRFSAERPKGSFSTLEIQRTEQGDSAMYLCASSYSETYEQYFGPGTRLTVT.

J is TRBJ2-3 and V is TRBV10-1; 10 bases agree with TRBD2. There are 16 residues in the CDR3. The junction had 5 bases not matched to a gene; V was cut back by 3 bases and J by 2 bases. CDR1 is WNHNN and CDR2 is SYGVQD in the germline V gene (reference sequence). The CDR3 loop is CASSDFSGGNTDTQYF. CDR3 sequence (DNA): TGCGCCAGCAGTGATTTTAGCGGGGGGAACACAGATACGCAGTATTTT.

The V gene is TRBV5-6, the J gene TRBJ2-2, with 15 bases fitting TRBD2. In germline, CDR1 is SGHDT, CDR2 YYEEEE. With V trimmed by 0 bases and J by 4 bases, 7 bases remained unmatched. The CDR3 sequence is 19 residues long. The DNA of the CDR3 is TGTGCCAGCAGCTTGGGGGGACTAGCGGGAGGCCCGGGCACCGGGGAGCTGTTTTTT. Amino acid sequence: CASSLGGLAGGPGTGELFF.

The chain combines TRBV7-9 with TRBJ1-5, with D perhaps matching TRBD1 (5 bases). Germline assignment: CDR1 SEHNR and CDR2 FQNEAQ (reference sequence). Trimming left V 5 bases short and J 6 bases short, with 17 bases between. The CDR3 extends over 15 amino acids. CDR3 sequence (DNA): TGTGCCAGCAGCGCCGGGACTCGGAGGGGTCAGCCCCAGCATTTT. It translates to CASSAGTRRGQPQHF.

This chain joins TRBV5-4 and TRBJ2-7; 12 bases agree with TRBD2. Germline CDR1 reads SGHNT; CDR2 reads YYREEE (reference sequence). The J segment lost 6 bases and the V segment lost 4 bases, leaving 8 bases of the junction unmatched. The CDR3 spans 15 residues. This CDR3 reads CASSQRLAGVGEQYF. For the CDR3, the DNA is TGTGCCAGCAGCCAAAGACTAGCGGGAGTCGGCGAGCAGTACTTC.

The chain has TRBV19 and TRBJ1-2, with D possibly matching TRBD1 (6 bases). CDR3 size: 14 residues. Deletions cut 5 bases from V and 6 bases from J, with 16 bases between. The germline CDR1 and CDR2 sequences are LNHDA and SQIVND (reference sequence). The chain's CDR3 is CASSGRQGYDGYTF. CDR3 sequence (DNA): TGTGCCAGTAGTGGGCGGCAGGGGTACGATGGCTACACCTTC.

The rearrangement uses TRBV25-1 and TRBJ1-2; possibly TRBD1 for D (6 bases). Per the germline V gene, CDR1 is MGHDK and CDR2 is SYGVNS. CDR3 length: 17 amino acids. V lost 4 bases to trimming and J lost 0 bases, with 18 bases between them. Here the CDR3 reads CASSGPPGTKTNYGYTF. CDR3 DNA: TGTGCCAGCAGTGGACCTCCCGGGACAAAAACTAACTATGGCTACACCTTC.

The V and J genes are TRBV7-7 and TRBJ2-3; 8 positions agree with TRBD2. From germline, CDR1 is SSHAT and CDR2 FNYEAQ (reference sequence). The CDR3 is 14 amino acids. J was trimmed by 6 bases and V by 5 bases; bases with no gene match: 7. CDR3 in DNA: TGTGCCAGCAGCCCTTTGTCGGGAGGGGATACGCAGTATTTT. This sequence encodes CASSPLSGGDTQYF.

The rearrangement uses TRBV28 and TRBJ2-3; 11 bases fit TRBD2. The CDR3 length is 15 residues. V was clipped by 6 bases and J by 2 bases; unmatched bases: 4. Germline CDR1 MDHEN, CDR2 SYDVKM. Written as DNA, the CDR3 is TGTGCCAGCAGCCAGACTAGCGGGAACACAGATACGCAGTATTTT. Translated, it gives CASSQTSGNTDTQYF.

The CDR3 here is CASSRQGGYSTDTQYF. Written as DNA, the CDR3 is TGCGCCAGCAGCCGCCAAGGGGGTTATAGCACAGATACGCAGTATTTT. This chain joins TRBV5-1 and TRBJ2-3; D perhaps matches TRBD1 (6 bases). The CDR3 consists of 16 residues. Germline V gene data show CDR1 as SGHRS and CDR2 as YFSETQ. The V end was cut by 4 bases, the J end by 0 bases, with 15 bases between.

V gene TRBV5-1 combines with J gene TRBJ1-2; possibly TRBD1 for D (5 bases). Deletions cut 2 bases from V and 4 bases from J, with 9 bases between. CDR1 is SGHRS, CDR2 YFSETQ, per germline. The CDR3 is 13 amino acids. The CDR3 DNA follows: TGCGCCAGCAGCTTTGGGGCAAGCTATGGCTACACCTTC. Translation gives CASSFGASYGYTF. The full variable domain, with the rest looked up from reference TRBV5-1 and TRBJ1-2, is KAGVTQTPRYLIKTRGQQVTLSCSPISGHRSVSWYQQTPGQGLQFLFEYFSETQRNKGNFPGRFSGRQFSNSRSEMNVSTLELGDSALYLCASSFGASYGYTFGSGTRLTVV.

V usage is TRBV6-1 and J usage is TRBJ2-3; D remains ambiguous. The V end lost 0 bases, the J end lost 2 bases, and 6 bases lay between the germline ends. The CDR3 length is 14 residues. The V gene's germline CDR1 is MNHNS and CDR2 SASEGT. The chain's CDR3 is CASSEATATDTQYF. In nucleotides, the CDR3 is TGTGCCAGCAGTGAAGCTACAGCCACAGATACGCAGTATTTT.

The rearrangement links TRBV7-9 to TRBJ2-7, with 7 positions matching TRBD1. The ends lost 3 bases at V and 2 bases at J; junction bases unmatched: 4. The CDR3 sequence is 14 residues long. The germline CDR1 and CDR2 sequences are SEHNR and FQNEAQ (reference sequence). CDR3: CASSLAGTAYEQYF. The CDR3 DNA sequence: TGTGCCAGCAGCTTGGCCGGGACAGCCTACGAGCAGTACTTC.

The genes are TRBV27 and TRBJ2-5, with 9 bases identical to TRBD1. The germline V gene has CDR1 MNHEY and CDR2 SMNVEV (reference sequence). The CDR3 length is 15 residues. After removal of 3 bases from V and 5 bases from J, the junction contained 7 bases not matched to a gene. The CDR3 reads CASSLGQGSFETQYF. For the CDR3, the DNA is TGTGCCAGCAGTTTGGGACAGGGCAGTTTTGAGACCCAGTACTTC.

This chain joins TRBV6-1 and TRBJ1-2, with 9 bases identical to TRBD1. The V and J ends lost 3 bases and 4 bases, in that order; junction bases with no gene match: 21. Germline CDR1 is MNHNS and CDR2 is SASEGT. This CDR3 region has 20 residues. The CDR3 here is CASSDRGSATGQGSSYGYTF. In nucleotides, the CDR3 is TGTGCCAGCAGTGATCGGGGCTCAGCGACGGGACAGGGTTCTAGCTATGGCTACACCTTC.

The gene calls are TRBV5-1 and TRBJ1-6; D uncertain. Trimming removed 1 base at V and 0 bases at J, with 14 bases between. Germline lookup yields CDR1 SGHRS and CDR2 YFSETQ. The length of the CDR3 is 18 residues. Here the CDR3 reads CASSLLGSTYSYNSPLHF. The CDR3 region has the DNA TGCGCCAGCAGCTTGCTAGGGAGTACGTACTCCTATAATTCACCCCTCCACTTT. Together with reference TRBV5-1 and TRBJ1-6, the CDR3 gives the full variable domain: KAGVTQTPRYLIKTRGQQVTLSCSPISGHRSVSWYQQTPGQGLQFLFEYFSETQRNKGNFPGRFSGRQFSNSRSEMNVSTLELGDSALYLCASSLLGSTYSYNSPLHFGNGTRLTVT.